This T cell receptor beta chain was retrieved from a study of T cell responses to AZD1222 COVID-19 vaccine. Study-level findings and limits: Regions left unmutated in variants are reportedly the target of nearly half of spike-specific TCRs.

Of note for this clone: Its cognate antigen is unknown.

Some second doses came at about 4 weeks and others at about 12 weeks; these were pooled. Data came from immunoSEQ multiplex PCR; TCRdb stores just in-frame clones and leaves some out. Of tens of thousands of clones in the sample, roughly nine tenths were seen once. The V and J ends lost 1 base and 4 bases respectively, with 10 bases between them. Germline V CDR1 and CDR2: SSHAT, FNYEAQ (reference sequence). The CDR3 consists of 15 residues. The starting material was peripheral blood, obtained 28 days after the second AZD1222 dose. J is TRBJ2-2 and V is TRBV7-7, with TRBD1 as a possible D gene (6 bases). The TCR was taken from an adult who received the AZD1222 COVID-19 vaccine. The CDR3 loop reads CASSLGGTSTGELFF. Written as DNA, the CDR3 is TGTGCCAGCAGCTTAGGGGGGACATCCACCGGGGAGCTGTTTTTT.